The entry below gives a single TCR beta chain sequence along with its context. Its antigen is as yet unknown. Only in-frame clones appear in the TCRdb table, and some are missing; sequencing was by immunoSEQ multiplex PCR. Of over 60,000 clones listed, over 75% are singletons. The data originate from a study of OX40 agonist ivuxolimab in advanced cancers. Study-level findings and limits: The authors also found low normalized T-cell clonal expansion in some nonresponders.

The CDR3 consists of 12 residues. With 5 bases clipped from V and 8 bases from J, the junction kept 5 bases outside the gene matches. Per germline, CDR1 GTSNPN and CDR2 SVGIG (reference sequence). The sample was CD4+ or CD8+ T cells sorted from blood, taken in a trial of the OX40 agonist ivuxolimab. V usage is TRBV30 and J usage is TRBJ1-2; 10 nucleotides align to TRBD1. The TCR originated in an adult with an advanced solid tumor such as melanoma, head and neck, liver or kidney cancer. CDR3 DNA: TGTGCCTGGGGGACAGGGGAGGGAGGCTACACCTTC. Protein product: CAWGTGEGGYTF.